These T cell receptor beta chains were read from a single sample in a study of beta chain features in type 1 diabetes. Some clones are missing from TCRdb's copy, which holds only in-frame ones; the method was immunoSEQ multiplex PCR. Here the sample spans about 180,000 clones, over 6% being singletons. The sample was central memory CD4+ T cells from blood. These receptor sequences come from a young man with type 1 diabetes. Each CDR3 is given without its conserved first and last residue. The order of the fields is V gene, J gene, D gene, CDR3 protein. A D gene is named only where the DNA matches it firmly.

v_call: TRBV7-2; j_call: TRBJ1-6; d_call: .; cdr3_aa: ASSLNGGQNSPLH
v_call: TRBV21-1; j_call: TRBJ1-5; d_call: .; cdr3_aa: ASSWDRGGNQPQH
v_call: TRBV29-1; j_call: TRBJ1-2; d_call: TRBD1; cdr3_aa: SVEKNRGSNYGYT
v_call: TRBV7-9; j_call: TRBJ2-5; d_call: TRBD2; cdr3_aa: ASRPPVVAGGGGTQY
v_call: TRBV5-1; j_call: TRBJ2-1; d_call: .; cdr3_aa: ASVQGISYNEQF
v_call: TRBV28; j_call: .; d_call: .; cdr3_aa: ASSLQGYEQY
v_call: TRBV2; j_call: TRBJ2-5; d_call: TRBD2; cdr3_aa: ASSVGRVAGQETQY
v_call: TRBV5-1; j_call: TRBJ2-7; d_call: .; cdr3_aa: ASKTSGGNEQY
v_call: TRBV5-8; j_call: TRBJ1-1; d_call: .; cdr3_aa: ASSLRQGGGAF
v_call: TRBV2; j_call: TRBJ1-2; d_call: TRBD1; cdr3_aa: ASSGQGAGGYT
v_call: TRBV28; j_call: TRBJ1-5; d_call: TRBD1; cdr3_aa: ASSWDSPGRPQH
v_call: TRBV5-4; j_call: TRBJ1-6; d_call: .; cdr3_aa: ASSLDSPGNSPLH
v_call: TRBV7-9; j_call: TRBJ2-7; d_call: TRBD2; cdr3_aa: ASSFVAGARYEQY
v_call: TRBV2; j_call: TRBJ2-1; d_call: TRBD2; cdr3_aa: ASDLGLAGRGSEQF
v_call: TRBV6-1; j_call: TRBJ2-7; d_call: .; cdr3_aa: ASSEAYHEQY